Listed below are T cell receptor beta chains from one sample, sequenced in a study of cytomegalovirus exposure and HLA in healthy donors. Sequencing used immunoSEQ multiplex PCR; TCRdb keeps in-frame clones, though not all of them. Its table records about 34,000 clones. The sample consisted of PBMCs. These receptors originate from a woman aged 40 to 55 in good health and CMV-seropositive. CDR3s include the opening cysteine and the closing phenylalanine or tryptophan. Each record gives: V gene, D gene, CDR3 length, J gene, CDR3 protein, CDR3 DNA. A D gene is named only where the DNA matches it firmly.

V gene: TRBV15; D gene: TRBD2; CDR3 length: 17; J gene: TRBJ2-1; CDR3 protein: CATEDTSEPSSYNEQFF; CDR3 DNA: TGTGCCACCGAAGATACTAGCGAACCGAGCTCCTACAATGAGCAGTTCTTC
V gene: TRBV29-1; D gene: .; CDR3 length: 9; J gene: TRBJ1-2; CDR3 protein: CSVAGSYTF; CDR3 DNA: TGCAGCGTCGCCGGGTCTTACACCTTC
V gene: TRBV7-9; D gene: TRBD2; CDR3 length: 15; J gene: TRBJ2-1; CDR3 protein: CASSYRLAGVDEQFF; CDR3 DNA: TGTGCCAGCAGCTACCGACTAGCGGGAGTAGATGAGCAGTTCTTC
V gene: TRBV18; D gene: TRBD1; CDR3 length: 12; J gene: TRBJ2-1; CDR3 protein: CASSTGVVEQFF; CDR3 DNA: TGTGCCAGCTCCACAGGGGTAGTTGAGCAGTTCTTC
V gene: TRBV5-6; D gene: .; CDR3 length: 14; J gene: TRBJ2-5; CDR3 protein: CATQLIEAQETQYF; CDR3 DNA: TGTGCCACCCAGCTTATTGAGGCCCAAGAGACCCAGTACTTC
V gene: TRBV5-1; D gene: .; CDR3 length: 14; J gene: TRBJ1-1; CDR3 protein: CASSGGNWDTEAFF; CDR3 DNA: TGCGCCAGCAGTGGAGGGAATTGGGACACTGAAGCTTTCTTT
V gene: TRBV6-5; D gene: .; CDR3 length: 13; J gene: TRBJ2-4; CDR3 protein: CASSYGGGNIQYF; CDR3 DNA: TGTGCCAGCAGTTACGGAGGCGGAAACATTCAGTACTTC
V gene: TRBV9; D gene: .; CDR3 length: 14; J gene: TRBJ2-1; CDR3 protein: CASGGLASYNEQFF; CDR3 DNA: TGTGCCAGCGGCGGGCTAGCGTCCTACAATGAGCAGTTCTTC
V gene: TRBV7-6; D gene: .; CDR3 length: 12; J gene: TRBJ2-7; CDR3 protein: CASSSFSQGPYF; CDR3 DNA: TGTGCCAGCAGCTCTTTTTCACAGGGCCCGTACTTC
V gene: TRBV25-1; D gene: .; CDR3 length: 11; J gene: TRBJ1-2; CDR3 protein: CASRREGGYAF; CDR3 DNA: TGTGCCAGCAGACGGGAGGGTGGCTACGCCTTC
V gene: TRBV4-3; D gene: TRBD2; CDR3 length: 16; J gene: TRBJ2-7; CDR3 protein: CASSQEWAGGPREQYF; CDR3 DNA: TGCGCCAGCAGCCAAGAATGGGCGGGAGGCCCCCGCGAGCAGTACTTC
V gene: TRBV25-1; D gene: .; CDR3 length: 14; J gene: TRBJ2-7; CDR3 protein: CASSDGGQAYEQYF; CDR3 DNA: TGTGCCAGCAGTGATGGGGGACAAGCCTACGAGCAGTACTTC
V gene: TRBV10-3; D gene: TRBD2; CDR3 length: 15; J gene: TRBJ2-7; CDR3 protein: CAISESLAGGNEQYF; CDR3 DNA: TGTGCCATCAGTGAGTCGCTCGCGGGAGGAAACGAGCAGTACTTC
V gene: TRBV19; D gene: .; CDR3 length: 13; J gene: TRBJ1-5; CDR3 protein: CASSIAFNQPQHF; CDR3 DNA: TGTGCCAGTAGTATAGCTTTCAATCAGCCCCAGCATTTT
V gene: TRBV29-1; D gene: .; CDR3 length: 12; J gene: TRBJ1-2; CDR3 protein: CSVESTEDGYTF; CDR3 DNA: TGCAGCGTTGAATCGACTGAGGATGGCTACACCTTC
V gene: TRBV4-1; D gene: .; CDR3 length: 14; J gene: TRBJ2-1; CDR3 protein: CASSLEDFYNEQFF; CDR3 DNA: TGCGCCAGCAGCCTGGAAGACTTCTACAATGAGCAGTTCTTC
V gene: TRBV4-2; D gene: TRBD1; CDR3 length: 14; J gene: TRBJ2-5; CDR3 protein: CASSPGQREETQYF; CDR3 DNA: TGTGCCAGCAGCCCGGGACAGAGGGAGGAGACCCAGTACTTC
V gene: TRBV28; D gene: .; CDR3 length: 16; J gene: TRBJ2-5; CDR3 protein: CASSSFFEGSVETQYF; CDR3 DNA: TGTGCCAGCAGTTCCTTCTTTGAGGGCTCGGTTGAGACCCAGTACTTC
V gene: TRBV5-4; D gene: TRBD1; CDR3 length: 16; J gene: TRBJ1-3; CDR3 protein: CASSLGTGISGNTIYF; CDR3 DNA: TGTGCCAGCAGCTTGGGGACAGGGATCTCTGGAAACACCATATATTTT
V gene: TRBV5-4; D gene: .; CDR3 length: 14; J gene: TRBJ2-2; CDR3 protein: CASSLDSVREELFF; CDR3 DNA: TGTGCCAGCAGCTTGGATAGCGTACGTGAAGAGCTGTTTTTT
V gene: TRBV18; D gene: .; CDR3 length: 15; J gene: TRBJ2-1; CDR3 protein: CASSPSQVARNEQFF; CDR3 DNA: TGTGCCAGCTCACCAAGTCAGGTGGCCCGCAATGAGCAGTTCTTC
V gene: TRBV7-7; D gene: TRBD2; CDR3 length: 13; J gene: TRBJ2-5; CDR3 protein: CASSRGVRETQYF; CDR3 DNA: TGTGCCAGCAGCCGGGGGGTCAGGGAGACCCAGTACTTC
V gene: TRBV9; D gene: .; CDR3 length: 14; J gene: TRBJ2-5; CDR3 protein: CASSQGLSRETQYF; CDR3 DNA: TGTGCCAGCAGCCAAGGACTATCTCGGGAGACCCAGTACTTC
V gene: TRBV19; D gene: TRBD1; CDR3 length: 15; J gene: TRBJ2-7; CDR3 protein: CASSARGQDVGEQYF; CDR3 DNA: TGTGCCAGTAGTGCCCGGGGACAGGATGTCGGCGAGCAGTACTTC
V gene: TRBV27; D gene: TRBD1; CDR3 length: 16; J gene: TRBJ1-1; CDR3 protein: CASSPRQGTLNTEAFF; CDR3 DNA: TGTGCCAGCAGTCCCAGACAGGGGACGTTGAACACTGAAGCTTTCTTT
V gene: TRBV25-1; D gene: .; CDR3 length: 14; J gene: TRBJ1-5; CDR3 protein: CASSESGRAQPQHF; CDR3 DNA: TGTGCCAGCAGTGAATCCGGCAGGGCTCAGCCCCAGCATTTT
V gene: TRBV5-1; D gene: .; CDR3 length: 14; J gene: TRBJ2-1; CDR3 protein: CASSPTRPYNEQFF; CDR3 DNA: TGCGCCAGCAGCCCCACTAGACCCTACAATGAGCAGTTCTTC
V gene: TRBV13; D gene: .; CDR3 length: 14; J gene: TRBJ2-2; CDR3 protein: CASSLGQNTGELFF; CDR3 DNA: TGTGCCAGCAGCTTGGGGCAAAACACCGGGGAGCTGTTTTTT
V gene: TRBV4-2; D gene: .; CDR3 length: 14; J gene: TRBJ2-7; CDR3 protein: CASSQDRRAHEQYF; CDR3 DNA: TGTGCCAGCAGCCAAGATCGGAGGGCCCACGAGCAGTACTTC
V gene: TRBV9; D gene: TRBD1; CDR3 length: 15; J gene: TRBJ2-3; CDR3 protein: CASSVGDRVLDTQYF; CDR3 DNA: TGTGCCAGCAGCGTGGGGGACAGGGTGTTGGATACGCAGTATTTT
V gene: TRBV7-2; D gene: .; CDR3 length: 14; J gene: TRBJ2-7; CDR3 protein: CASRLHGVKNEQYF; CDR3 DNA: TGTGCCAGCAGACTTCACGGGGTAAAAAACGAGCAGTACTTC
V gene: TRBV5-1; D gene: TRBD2; CDR3 length: 14; J gene: TRBJ2-7; CDR3 protein: CASSLDPSGKWQYF; CDR3 DNA: TGCGCCAGCAGCCTGGACCCTAGCGGGAAGTGGCAGTACTTC
V gene: TRBV7-9; D gene: .; CDR3 length: 15; J gene: TRBJ1-1; CDR3 protein: CASSLGQGGDTEAFF; CDR3 DNA: TGTGCCAGCAGCTTAGGGCAGGGAGGGGACACTGAAGCTTTCTTT
V gene: TRBV10-3; D gene: .; CDR3 length: 13; J gene: TRBJ1-2; CDR3 protein: CAISESGGLGYTF; CDR3 DNA: TGTGCCATCAGTGAGTCGGGAGGGTTGGGCTACACCTTC
V gene: TRBV9; D gene: TRBD1; CDR3 length: 18; J gene: TRBJ2-4; CDR3 protein: CASSPGTGETVAKNIQYF; CDR3 DNA: TGTGCCAGCAGCCCAGGGACAGGGGAAACAGTAGCCAAAAACATTCAGTACTTC
V gene: TRBV21-1; D gene: .; CDR3 length: 17; J gene: TRBJ2-3; CDR3 protein: CASSKEGEGVCTDTQYF; CDR3 DNA: TGTGCCAGCAGCAAAGAAGGCGAGGGAGTGTGTACAGATACGCAGTATTTT
V gene: TRBV5-1; D gene: .; CDR3 length: 14; J gene: TRBJ1-2; CDR3 protein: CASSLGQTLYGYTF; CDR3 DNA: TGCGCCAGCAGCTTGGGACAGACCCTCTATGGCTACACCTTC
V gene: TRBV19; D gene: .; CDR3 length: 14; J gene: TRBJ2-2; CDR3 protein: CASSVLGGTGELFF; CDR3 DNA: TGTGCCAGTAGTGTACTAGGAGGCACCGGGGAGCTGTTTTTT
V gene: TRBV4-1; D gene: .; CDR3 length: 15; J gene: TRBJ1-1; CDR3 protein: CASSHPTRWNTEAFF; CDR3 DNA: TGCGCCAGCAGCCACCCCACTAGGTGGAACACTGAAGCTTTCTTT